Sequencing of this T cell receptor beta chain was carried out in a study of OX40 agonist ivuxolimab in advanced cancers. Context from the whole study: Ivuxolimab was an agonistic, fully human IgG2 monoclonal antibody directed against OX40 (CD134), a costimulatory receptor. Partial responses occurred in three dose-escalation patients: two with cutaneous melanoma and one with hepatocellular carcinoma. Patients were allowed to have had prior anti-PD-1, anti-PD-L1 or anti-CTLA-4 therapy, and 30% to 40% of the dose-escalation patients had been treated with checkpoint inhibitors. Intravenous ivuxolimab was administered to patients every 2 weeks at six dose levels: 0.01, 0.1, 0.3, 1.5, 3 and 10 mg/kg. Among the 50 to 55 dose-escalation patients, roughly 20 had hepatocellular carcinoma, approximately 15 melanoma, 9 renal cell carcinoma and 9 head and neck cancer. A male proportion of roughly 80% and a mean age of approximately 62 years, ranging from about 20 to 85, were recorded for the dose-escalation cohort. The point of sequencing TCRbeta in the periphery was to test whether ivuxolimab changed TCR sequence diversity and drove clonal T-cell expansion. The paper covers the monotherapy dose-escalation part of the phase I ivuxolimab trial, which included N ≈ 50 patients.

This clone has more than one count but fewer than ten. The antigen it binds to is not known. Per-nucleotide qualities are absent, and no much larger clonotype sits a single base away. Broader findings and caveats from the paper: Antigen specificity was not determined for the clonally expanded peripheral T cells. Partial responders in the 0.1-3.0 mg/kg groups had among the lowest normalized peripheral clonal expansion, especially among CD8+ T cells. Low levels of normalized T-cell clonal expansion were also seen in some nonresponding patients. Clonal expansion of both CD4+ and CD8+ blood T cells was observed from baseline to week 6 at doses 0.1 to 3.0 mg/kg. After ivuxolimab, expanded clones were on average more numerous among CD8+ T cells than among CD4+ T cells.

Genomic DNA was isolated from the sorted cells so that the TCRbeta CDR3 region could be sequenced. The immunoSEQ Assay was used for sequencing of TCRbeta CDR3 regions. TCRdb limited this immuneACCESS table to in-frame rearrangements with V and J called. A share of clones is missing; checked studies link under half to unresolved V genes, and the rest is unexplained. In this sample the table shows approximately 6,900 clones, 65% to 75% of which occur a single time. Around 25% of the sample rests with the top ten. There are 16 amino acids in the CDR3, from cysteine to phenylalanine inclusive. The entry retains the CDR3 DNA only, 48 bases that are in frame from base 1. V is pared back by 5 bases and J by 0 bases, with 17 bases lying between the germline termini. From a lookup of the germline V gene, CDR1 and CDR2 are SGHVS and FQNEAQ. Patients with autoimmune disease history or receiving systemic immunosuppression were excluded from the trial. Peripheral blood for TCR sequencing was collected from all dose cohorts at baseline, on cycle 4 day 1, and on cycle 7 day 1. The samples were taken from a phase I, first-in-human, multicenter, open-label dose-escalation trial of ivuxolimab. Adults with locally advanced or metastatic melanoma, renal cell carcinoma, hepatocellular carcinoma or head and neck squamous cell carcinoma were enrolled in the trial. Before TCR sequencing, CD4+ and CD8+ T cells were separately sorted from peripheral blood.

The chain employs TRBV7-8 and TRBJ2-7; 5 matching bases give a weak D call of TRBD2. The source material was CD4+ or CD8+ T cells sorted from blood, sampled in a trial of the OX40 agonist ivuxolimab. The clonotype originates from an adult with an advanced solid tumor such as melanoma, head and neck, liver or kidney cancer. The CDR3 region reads CASSLWGSASSYEQYF. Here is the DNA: TGTGCCAGCAGCCTATGGGGTAGCGCTAGCTCCTACGAGCAGTACTTC.